Listed here are 15 T cell receptor beta chains from one sample, sequenced in a study of early stage breast cancer tumors. The assay was immunoSEQ multiplex PCR, and TCRdb's table has in-frame clones only and misses some. Of roughly 34,000 clones in the sample, approximately 74% were seen once. The sequenced material came from blood. These receptors originate from a person aged 60 to 70 with breast cancer.

The CDR3 is CASSIAGGLINEQFF. The CDR3 bases are TGTGCCAGCAGCATAGCGGGAGGGCTAATTAATGAGCAGTTCTTC. This rearrangement joins TRBV5-6 to TRBJ2-1, with TRBD2 matching over 11 bases. The germline gives CDR1 SGHDT, CDR2 YYEEEE. With 4 bases clipped from V and 7 bases from J, the junction kept 7 bases outside the gene matches. The CDR3 spans 15 residues.

The chain has TRBV28 and TRBJ1-5; D may be TRBD1 (5 bases). The V end was cut by 3 bases, the J end by 6 bases, with 12 bases between. Germline loops: CDR1 MDHEN, CDR2 SYDVKM. The CDR3 spans 14 residues. CDR3: CASSFGGNSQPQHF. The CDR3 DNA reads TGTGCCAGCAGTTTCGGGGGGAACAGTCAGCCCCAGCATTTT.

The chain carries TRBV5-1 and TRBJ2-1, with 9 bases that match TRBD2. CDR1 and CDR2 (germline): SGHRS, YFSETQ. The length of the CDR3 is 16 residues. V lost 5 bases and J lost 6; bases outside the gene matches: 12. The CDR3 protein is CASRAQGAGGSNEQFF. The CDR3 coding sequence is TGCGCCAGCAGGGCCCAGGGAGCGGGAGGCAGCAATGAGCAGTTCTTC.

The rearrangement joins TRBV28 to TRBJ1-5, with TRBD1 matching 9 bases. This CDR3 comprises 15 residues. J was trimmed by 5 bases and V by 4 bases; bases with no gene match: 6. Germline CDR1 and CDR2: MDHEN and SYDVKM. CDR3 in DNA: TGTGCCAGCAGTTCCCCGACAGGGGGGTATCAGCCCCAGCATTTT. It codes for CASSSPTGGYQPQHF.

V gene TRBV11-2 combines with J gene TRBJ1-2; no reliable D call. Trimming took 3 bases from V and 7 from J, leaving 6 bases between them. The CDR3 has 11 amino acids. Germline-derived CDR1 and CDR2 are SGHAT and FQNNGV. Here the CDR3 reads CASSFRRGYTF. As DNA, the CDR3 is TGTGCCAGCAGCTTCCGGCGTGGCTACACCTTC.

The V call is TRBV7-9, the J call TRBJ2-5, with a possible D match to TRBD1 (6 bases). Germline CDR1 is SEHNR and CDR2 is FQNEAQ (reference sequence). V lost 5 bases to trimming and J lost 1 base, with 11 bases between them. The CDR3 is made up of 14 amino acids. CDR3 in DNA: TGTGCCAGCAGCCTCGACAGGTCCCAAGAGACCCAGTACTTC. Translating gives CASSLDRSQETQYF.

V is TRBV25-1 and J is TRBJ2-3; D possibly matches TRBD1 or TRBD2 (5 bases each). CDR1 is MGHDK and CDR2 is SYGVNS in the germline V gene. The CDR3 length is 11 residues. V was trimmed by 5 bases and J by 9 bases, leaving 9 bases between them. CDR3 in DNA: TGTGCCAGCAGTACAGGAGGCACGCAGTATTTT. It is translated as CASSTGGTQYF.

The rearrangement links TRBV15 to TRBJ2-1, with 10 bases fitting TRBD2. Germline CDR1 is LNHNV and CDR2 is YYDKDF (reference sequence). V was pared by 2 bases and J by 3 bases, with 16 bases of the junction left unmatched. This CDR3 has 20 residues. CDR3 nucleotide sequence: TGTGCCACCAGCAGATTATACAGGACTAGCGGCAAGGATGACTACAATGAGCAGTTCTTC. This sequence encodes CATSRLYRTSGKDDYNEQFF. The full variable domain, completed using reference TRBV15 and TRBJ2-1, is DAMVIQNPRYQVTQFGKPVTLSCSQTLNHNVMYWYQQKSSQAPKLLFHYYDKDFNNEADTPDNFQSRRPNTSFCFLDIRSPGLGDTAMYLCATSRLYRTSGKDDYNEQFFGPGTRLTVL.

The V call is TRBV5-1, the J call TRBJ1-6; D not resolved. The V gene's germline CDR1 is SGHRS and CDR2 YFSETQ. The ends were cut back, 4 bases at V and 0 bases at J, with 20 bases in the middle. This CDR3 contains 19 residues. CDR3 DNA sequence: TGCGCCAGCAGCCGCAAGAGCCCAGGCCAAAACTCCTATAATTCACCCCTCCACTTT. Amino acid sequence: CASSRKSPGQNSYNSPLHF.

This sequence joins TRBV7-8 and TRBJ1-5; 7 positions agree with TRBD1. V was pared by 5 bases and J by 6 bases, with 10 bases of the junction left unmatched. This CDR3 spans 15 amino acids. The germline gives CDR1 SGHVS, CDR2 FQNEAQ. As DNA, the CDR3 is TGTGCCAGCAGCGCGACAGGGAACCCCGGTCAGCCCCAGCATTTT. The encoded protein is CASSATGNPGQPQHF.

The chain carries TRBV5-1 and TRBJ1-1, with a tentative D call TRBD1 (5 bases). There are 16 residues in the CDR3. The germline V and J ends were trimmed by 0 bases and 4 bases, with 16 bases remaining between them. Germline V gives CDR1 SGHRS, CDR2 YFSETQ. The CDR3 protein is CASSLGVRDRSTEAFF. The CDR3 DNA sequence: TGCGCCAGCAGCTTGGGGGTCAGGGATCGTAGCACTGAAGCTTTCTTT. The whole variable domain, remainder taken from reference TRBV5-1 and TRBJ1-1, is KAGVTQTPRYLIKTRGQQVTLSCSPISGHRSVSWYQQTPGQGLQFLFEYFSETQRNKGNFPGRFSGRQFSNSRSEMNVSTLELGDSALYLCASSLGVRDRSTEAFFGQGTRLTVV.

The chain uses TRBV19 and TRBJ2-5; the match to TRBD1 covers 7 bases. The CDR3 covers 14 residues. Germline values: CDR1 LNHDA, CDR2 SQIVND (reference sequence). Germline trimming cut 3 bases from V and 4 bases from J; bases unmatched to any gene: 5. The CDR3 DNA is TGTGCCAGTAGTATGGACAGGTGGGCAGAGACCCAGTACTTC. Encoded protein: CASSMDRWAETQYF.

This clone is a singleton in its sample. The chain recombines TRBV18 with TRBJ1-6, with D maybe TRBD1 (6 bases). The germline V gene has CDR1 KGHSH and CDR2 LQKENI. V dropped 3 bases and J dropped 7 bases, with 13 bases sitting between them. The CDR3 is made up of 15 amino acids. Written as DNA, the CDR3 is TGTGCCAGCTCACCTATACAGGGATCCAATTCACCCCTCCACTTT. Amino acid sequence: CASSPIQGSNSPLHF.

This chain connects TRBV18 to TRBJ2-7; D remains unclear. CDR1 KGHSH and CDR2 LQKENI come from the germline V gene. The CDR3 consists of 16 residues. The germline V and J ends were trimmed by 5 bases and 4 bases, with 21 bases remaining between them. The CDR3 DNA reads TGTGCCAGCTCATTTCTGACGGAATCGTATGGGTACGAGCAGTACTTC. It codes for CASSFLTESYGYEQYF. Supplemented by reference TRBV18 and TRBJ2-7, the full variable domain reads NAGVMQNPRHLVRRRGQEARLRCSPMKGHSHVYWYRQLPEEGLKFMVYLQKENIIDESGMPKERFSAEFPKEGPSILRIQQVVRGDSAAYFCASSFLTESYGYEQYFGPGTRLTVT.

This chain uses TRBV11-2 with TRBJ2-1, with D perhaps TRBD2 (5 bases). The CDR3 has 15 amino acids. Trimming took off 0 bases at V and 8 bases at J, with 14 bases between the two ends. CDR1 SGHAT and CDR2 FQNNGV come from the germline V gene. CDR3 sequence (DNA): TGTGCCAGCAGCTTAGAGCGGGTGGCAGGCGATGAGCAGTTCTTC. Translation gives CASSLERVAGDEQFF.